A selection of T cell receptor beta chains follows, all from one sample in a study of shared clonotypes between healthy human individuals. The table came from immunoSEQ multiplex PCR; TCRdb's copy has only in-frame clones and leaves some out. The sample shows a few million clones, nearly 97% of them seen only once. Sequencing was performed on naive CD4+ T cells sorted from blood. The receptors shown here come from a man aged 18 to 29 in good health. Both conserved end residues are part of each CDR3. The D gene is left open where the match is weak. Expanded clones are given a class, and other clones once, few, many or no size at all.

NA	NA	TRBV27	TRBJ1-5	TGTGCCAGCAGTTTTGCCTTTGATCAGCCCCAGCATTTT	CASSFAFDQPQHF
NA	NA	TRBV10-3	TRBJ1-1	TGTGCCATCAGTGAGTCGATACCGGGGGCGGGGGACACTGAAGCTTTCTTT	CAISESIPGAGDTEAFF
NA	NA	TRBV4-3	TRBJ2-3	TGCGCCAGCAGCCAAAGACAGAGCACAGATACGCAGTATTTT	CASSQRQSTDTQYF
NA	TRBD1	TRBV5-1	TRBJ1-4	TGCGCCAGCAGCTCCGGGACAGCCCGTGGAGTTGCAACTAATGAAAAACTGTTTTTT	CASSSGTARGVATNEKLFF
NA	TRBD1	TRBV18	TRBJ1-5	TGTGCCAGCTCACCCCGGACAGGGGACAATCAGCCCCAGCATTTT	CASSPRTGDNQPQHF
NA	TRBD2	TRBV19	TRBJ2-5	TGTGCCAGTAGTATAGATCGGACTAGCGGGAGAGAGACCCAGTACTTC	CASSIDRTSGRETQYF
NA	NA	TRBV2	TRBJ2-7	TGTGCCAGCAGTGACAGGTTTTCCCCCTACGAGCAGTACTTC	CASSDRFSPYEQYF
NA	NA	TRBV6-5	TRBJ1-1	TGTGCCAGCAGTTACAACACAGGAACCAACACTGAAGCTTTCTTT	CASSYNTGTNTEAFF
NA	TRBD2	TRBV4-1	TRBJ2-7	TGCGCCAGCAGCCAAGAAACTAGCGAATACGAGCAGTACTTC	CASSQETSEYEQYF
NA	NA	TRBV4-3	TRBJ2-1	TGCGCCAGCAGCCAAGAACCGGAGTACAATGAGCAGTTCTTC	CASSQEPEYNEQFF
NA	NA	TRBV2	TRBJ1-1	TGTGCCAGCACTGGACAGCTATCGAACACTGAAGCTTTCTTT	CASTGQLSNTEAFF
NA	NA	TRBV20-1	TRBJ1-1	TGCAGTGCTAGACCCGTGACAGAAGCTTTCTTT	CSARPVTEAFF
NA	NA	TRBV2	TRBJ2-3	TGTGCCAGCAGGCGGGGGCCCCAGGGAGATACGCAGTATTTT	CASRRGPQGDTQYF
once	NA	TRBV18	TRBJ2-3	TGTGCCAGCTCCCTACCGTCAGGGAAGAGCACAGATACGCAGTATTTT	CASSLPSGKSTDTQYF
few	NA	TRBV30	TRBJ1-5	TGTGCCTGGAGTGCTAACAGTGCAGTACAGCCCCAGCATTTT	CAWSANSAVQPQHF
once	NA	TRBV2	TRBJ2-1	TGTGCCAGCAGTGATCTTTCTAGTACGGTAAATGAGCAGTTCTTC	CASSDLSSTVNEQFF
NA	TRBD1	TRBV18	TRBJ2-2	TGTGCCAGCTCACCACCTTCAGGGGGTCAAAAGCTGTTTTTT	CASSPPSGGQKLFF
few	NA	TRBV11-3	TRBJ2-2	TGTGCCAGCAGCTTAGCGGGGGAGAACACCGGGGAGCTGTTTTTT	CASSLAGENTGELFF
NA	NA	TRBV25-1	TRBJ1-4	TGTGCCAGCAGTGAATATGAGCGGGGGCGAGTCGAAAAACTGTTTTTT	CASSEYERGRVEKLFF
NA	TRBD1	TRBV4-3	TRBJ1-3	TGCGCCAGCAGCCAAGAATTTGGGACAGGCTCTGGAAACACCATATATTTT	CASSQEFGTGSGNTIYF
NA	NA	TRBV11-2	TRBJ2-3	TGTGCCAGCAGCTTATTCGGCGGGGGCACAGATACGCAGTATTTT	CASSLFGGGTDTQYF
NA	NA	TRBV19	TRBJ2-4	TGTGCCACCGCGTCGGGGGCTTTAGCCAAAAACATTCAGTACTTC	CATASGALAKNIQYF
NA	TRBD1	TRBV28	TRBJ1-5	TGTGCCAGCAGTTGGGGGACAGACAATCAGCCCCAGCATTTT	CASSWGTDNQPQHF
NA	TRBD2	TRBV11-2	TRBJ2-5	TGTGCCAGCAGCTCAAGCGGGGGGTACCAAGAGACCCAGTACTTC	CASSSSGGYQETQYF
NA	NA	TRBV6-6	TRBJ2-5	TGTGCCAGCAGTTACAGGACAGACGGAGAGACCCAGTACTTC	CASSYRTDGETQYF
NA	TRBD1	TRBV7-2	TRBJ1-3	TGTGCCAGCAGCTTGGGACAGGGTAACACCATATATTTT	CASSLGQGNTIYF
NA	NA	TRBV9	TRBJ1-3	TGTGCCAGCAGCGCCTTATCTGGAAACACCATATATTTT	CASSALSGNTIYF
NA	NA	TRBV28	TRBJ2-1	TGTGCCAGCAGTTTGGGGTACAATGAGCAGTTCTTC	CASSLGYNEQFF
NA	NA	TRBV6-1	TRBJ1-3	TGTGCCAGCAGTGGAATGGGCAACACCATATATTTT	CASSGMGNTIYF
once	NA	TRBV6-5	TRBJ2-5	TGTGCCAGCAGTTACGGCCTAGCGCTACAAGAGACCCAGTACTTC	CASSYGLALQETQYF
NA	NA	TRBV29-1	TRBJ1-5	TGCAGCGTGACAGGTCACAATCAGCCCCAGCATTTT	CSVTGHNQPQHF
NA	TRBD1	TRBV10-3	TRBJ1-1	TGTGCCATCAGCTACGACAGGGGCACTGAAGCTTTCTTT	CAISYDRGTEAFF
NA	NA	TRBV20-1	TRBJ2-5	TGCAGTGCTACCGGGGACGAGACCCAGTACTTC	CSATGDETQYF
NA	TRBD1	TRBV2	TRBJ1-2	TGTGCCAGCAGACGGACAGGGGGCATAGGCTACACCTTC	CASRRTGGIGYTF
NA	TRBD1	TRBV10-2	TRBJ1-1	TGCGCCAGCACCCAACAGGGGTACACTGAAGCTTTCTTT	CASTQQGYTEAFF
NA	NA	TRBV7-9	TRBJ2-2	TGTGCCAGCAGCTTAGGAGTGAACACCGGGGAGCTGTTTTTT	CASSLGVNTGELFF
NA	TRBD1	TRBV2	TRBJ1-1	TGTGCCAGCAGTGCCGCCAGGGGGCGTCGGACTGAAGCTTTCTTT	CASSAARGRRTEAFF
once	NA	TRBV11-2	TRBJ2-1	TGTGCCAGCAGCTTGGGAGGTGTGGGGGACCCCTACAATGAGCAGTTCTTC	CASSLGGVGDPYNEQFF